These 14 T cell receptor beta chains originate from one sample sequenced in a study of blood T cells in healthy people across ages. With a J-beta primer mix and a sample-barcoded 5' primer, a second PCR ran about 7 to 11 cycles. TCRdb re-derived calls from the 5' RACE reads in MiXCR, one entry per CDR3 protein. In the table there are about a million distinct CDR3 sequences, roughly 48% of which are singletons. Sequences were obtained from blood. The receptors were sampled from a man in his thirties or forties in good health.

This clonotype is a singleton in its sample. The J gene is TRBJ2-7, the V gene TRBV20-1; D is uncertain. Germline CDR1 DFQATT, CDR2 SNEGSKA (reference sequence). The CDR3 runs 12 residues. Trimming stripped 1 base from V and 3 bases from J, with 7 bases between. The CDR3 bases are TGCAGTGCTAGAGGCCAACTCTACGAGCAGTACTTC. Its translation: CSARGQLYEQYF.

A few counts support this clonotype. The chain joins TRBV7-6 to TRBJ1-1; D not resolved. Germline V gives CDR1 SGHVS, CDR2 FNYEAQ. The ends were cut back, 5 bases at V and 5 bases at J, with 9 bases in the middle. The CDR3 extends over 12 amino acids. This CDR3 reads CASSAKGTEAFF. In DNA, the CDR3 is TGTGCCAGCAGCGCTAAAGGTACTGAAGCTTTCTTT.

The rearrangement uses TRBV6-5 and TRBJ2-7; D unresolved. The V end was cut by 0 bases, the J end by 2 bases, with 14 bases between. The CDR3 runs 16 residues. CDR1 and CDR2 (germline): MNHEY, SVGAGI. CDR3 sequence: CASSYSLGTATYEQYF. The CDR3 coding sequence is TGTGCCAGCAGTTACTCGCTTGGTACGGCTACCTACGAGCAGTACTTC.

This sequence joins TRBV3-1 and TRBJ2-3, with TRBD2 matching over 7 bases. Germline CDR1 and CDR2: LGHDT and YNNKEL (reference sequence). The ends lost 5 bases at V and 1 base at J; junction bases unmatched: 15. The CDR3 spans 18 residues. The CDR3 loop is CASSGWASGGRGTDTQYF. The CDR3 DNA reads TGTGCCAGCAGCGGTTGGGCTAGCGGAGGCCGAGGCACAGATACGCAGTATTTT.

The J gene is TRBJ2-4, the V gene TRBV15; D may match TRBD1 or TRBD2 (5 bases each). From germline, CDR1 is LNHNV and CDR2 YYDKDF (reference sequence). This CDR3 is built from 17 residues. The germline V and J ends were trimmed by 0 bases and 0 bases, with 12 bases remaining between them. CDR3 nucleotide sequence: TGTGCCACCAGCAGAGATAAAAGGGGAGTAGCCAAAAACATTCAGTACTTC. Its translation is CATSRDKRGVAKNIQYF.

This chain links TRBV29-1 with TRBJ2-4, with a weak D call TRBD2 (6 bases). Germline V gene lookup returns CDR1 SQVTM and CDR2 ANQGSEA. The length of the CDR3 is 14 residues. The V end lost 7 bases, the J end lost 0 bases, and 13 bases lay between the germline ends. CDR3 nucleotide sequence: TGCAGCGCCGCGGAGGGCTTAGCCAAAAACATTCAGTACTTC. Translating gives CSAAEGLAKNIQYF.

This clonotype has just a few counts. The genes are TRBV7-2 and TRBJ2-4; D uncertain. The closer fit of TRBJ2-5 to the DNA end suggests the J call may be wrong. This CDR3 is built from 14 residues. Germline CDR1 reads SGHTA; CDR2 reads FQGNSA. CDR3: CASSLAHSQETQYF. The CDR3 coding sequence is TGTGCCAGCAGCTTAGCGCACTCCCAAGAGACCCAGTACTTC.

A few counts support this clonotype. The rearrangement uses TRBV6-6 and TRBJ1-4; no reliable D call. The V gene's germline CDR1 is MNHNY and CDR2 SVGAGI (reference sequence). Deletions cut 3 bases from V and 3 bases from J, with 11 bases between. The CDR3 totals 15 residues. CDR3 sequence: CASSYPLGPNEKLFF. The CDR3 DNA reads TGTGCCAGCAGTTATCCCCTAGGCCCTAATGAAAAACTGTTTTTT.

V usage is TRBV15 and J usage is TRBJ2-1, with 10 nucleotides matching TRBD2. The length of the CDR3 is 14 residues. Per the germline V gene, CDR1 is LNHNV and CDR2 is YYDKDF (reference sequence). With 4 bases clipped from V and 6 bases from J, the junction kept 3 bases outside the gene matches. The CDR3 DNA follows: TGTGCCACCAGCAAAGCGGGGGGGCGCAATGAGCAGTTCTTC. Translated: CATSKAGGRNEQFF.

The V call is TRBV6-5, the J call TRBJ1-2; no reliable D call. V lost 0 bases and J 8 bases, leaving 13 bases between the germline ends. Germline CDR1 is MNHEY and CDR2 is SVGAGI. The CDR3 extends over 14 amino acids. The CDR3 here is CASSYSIGKRGYTF. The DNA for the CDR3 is TGTGCCAGCAGTTACTCGATCGGCAAGCGGGGCTACACCTTC.

In nucleotides, the CDR3 is TGCAGTGCTGCTTCTCAGGTGAACACTGAAGCTTTCTTT. Protein product: CSAASQVNTEAFF. The chain joins TRBV20-1 to TRBJ1-1; D is uncertain. With 5 bases removed from V and 0 bases from J, the gap between germline ends came to 10 bases. Germline CDR1 DFQATT, CDR2 SNEGSKA (reference sequence). CDR3 length: 13 residues.

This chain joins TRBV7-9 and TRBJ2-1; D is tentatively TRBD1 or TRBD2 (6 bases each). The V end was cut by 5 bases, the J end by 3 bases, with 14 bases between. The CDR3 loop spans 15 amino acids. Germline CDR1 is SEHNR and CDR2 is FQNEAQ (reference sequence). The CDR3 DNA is TGTGCCAGCAGCGCACCGGGGGCCCGCTACAATGAGCAGTTCTTC. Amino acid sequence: CASSAPGARYNEQFF.

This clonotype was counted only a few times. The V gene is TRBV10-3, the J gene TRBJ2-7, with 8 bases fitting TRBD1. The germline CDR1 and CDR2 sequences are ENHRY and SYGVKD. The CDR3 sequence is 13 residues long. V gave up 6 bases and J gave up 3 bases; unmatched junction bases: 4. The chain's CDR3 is CAISPGQDYEQYF. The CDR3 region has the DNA TGTGCCATCAGCCCGGGACAGGACTACGAGCAGTACTTC.

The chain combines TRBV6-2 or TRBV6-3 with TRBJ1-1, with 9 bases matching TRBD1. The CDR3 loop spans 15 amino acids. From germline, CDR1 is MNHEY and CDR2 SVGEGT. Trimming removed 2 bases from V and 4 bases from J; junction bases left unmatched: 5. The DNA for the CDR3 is TGTGCCAGCAGTTACAAGACAGGGGGTGGCACTGAAGCTTTCTTT. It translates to CASSYKTGGGTEAFF.